This T cell receptor (beta chain) was documented in a study of cytomegalovirus exposure and HLA in healthy donors. The V gene lost 4 bases and the J gene lost 2 bases, with 19 bases spanning the gap. This CDR3 is 17 amino acids long. Germline V gene sequence: CDR1 SGHDT, CDR2 YYEEEE. Primers for the PCR totalled 60 Vbeta and 13 Jbeta. Clones were read by immunoSEQ multiplex PCR, and TCRdb kept only the in-frame ones, dropping some. The data show some 90,000 clones, roughly two thirds seen once. The chain has TRBV5-6 and TRBJ2-1; tentative D call: TRBD2 (5 bases). The receptor comes from a man aged 50-59 years in good health and CMV-seronegative. Sequencing used PBMCs. CDR3 coding DNA: TGTGCCAGCAGCCCAAGACGATCCGGGGTTACCTACAATGAGCAGTTCTTC. Translation gives CASSPRRSGVTYNEQFF.